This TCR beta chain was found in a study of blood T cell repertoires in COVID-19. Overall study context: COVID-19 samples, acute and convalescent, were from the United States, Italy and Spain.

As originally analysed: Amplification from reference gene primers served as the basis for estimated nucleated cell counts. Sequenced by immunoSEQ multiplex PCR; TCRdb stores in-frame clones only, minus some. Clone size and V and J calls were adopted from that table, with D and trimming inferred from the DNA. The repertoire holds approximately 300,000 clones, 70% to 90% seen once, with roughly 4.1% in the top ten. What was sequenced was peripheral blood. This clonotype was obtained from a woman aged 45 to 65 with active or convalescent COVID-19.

This CDR3 is CAIGTGPREGGEKLFF. CDR3 coding DNA: TGTGCCATAGGGACAGGGCCCCGGGAAGGGGGCGAAAAACTGTTTTTT. This rearrangement joins TRBV28 to TRBJ1-4; 9 bases match TRBD1. The germline gives CDR1 MDHEN, CDR2 SYDVKM. V trimming: 10 bases; J trimming: 8 bases; junction bases outside the gene matches: 17. The CDR3 covers 16 residues.